One T cell receptor (beta chain) is described in this entry. Its specificity is unknown. The data are from a study of OX40 agonist ivuxolimab in advanced cancers. Study details: Each patient was given ivuxolimab into a vein every 2 weeks, at 0.01 to 10 mg/kg. Findings and limits, study-wide: At doses 0.1 to 3.0 mg/kg, CD4+ and CD8+ clones expanded. No determination was made of the antigen specificity of the expanded peripheral T cells.

Blood draws occurred at baseline, cycle 4 day 1, and cycle 7 day 1. With 7 bases removed from V and 4 bases from J, the gap between germline ends came to 10 bases. Germline V gives CDR1 WSHSY, CDR2 SAAADI. The CDR3 loop spans 13 amino acids. Only in-frame clones appear in the TCRdb table, and some are missing; sequencing was by immunoSEQ multiplex PCR. The repertoire has under 14,000 clones, about three quarters of them found once; the top ten carry about 30%. The clonotype was recovered from an adult with an advanced solid tumor such as melanoma, head and neck, liver or kidney cancer. The V gene is TRBV10-2, the J gene TRBJ1-4; possibly TRBD1 for D (6 bases). The sequencing here drew on CD4+ or CD8+ T cells sorted from blood, taken in a trial of the OX40 agonist ivuxolimab. The CDR3 nucleotides read TGCGCCAGCAAGGGGGGAAGTAATGAAAAACTGTTTTTT. Translated: CASKGGSNEKLFF.